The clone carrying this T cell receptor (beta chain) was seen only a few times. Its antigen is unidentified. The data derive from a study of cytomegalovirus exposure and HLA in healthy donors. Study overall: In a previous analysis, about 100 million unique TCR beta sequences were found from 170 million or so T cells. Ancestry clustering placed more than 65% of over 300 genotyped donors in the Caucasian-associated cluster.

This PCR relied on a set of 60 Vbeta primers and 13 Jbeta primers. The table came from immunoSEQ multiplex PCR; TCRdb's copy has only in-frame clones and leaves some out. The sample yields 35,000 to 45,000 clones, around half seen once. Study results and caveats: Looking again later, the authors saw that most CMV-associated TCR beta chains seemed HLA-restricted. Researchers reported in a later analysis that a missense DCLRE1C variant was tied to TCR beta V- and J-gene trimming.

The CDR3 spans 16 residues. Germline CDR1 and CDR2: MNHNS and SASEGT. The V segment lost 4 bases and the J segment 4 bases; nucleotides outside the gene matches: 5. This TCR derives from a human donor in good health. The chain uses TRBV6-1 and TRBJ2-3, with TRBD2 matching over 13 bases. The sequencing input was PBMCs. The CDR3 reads CASSALAGGPSDTQYF. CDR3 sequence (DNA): TGTGCCAGCAGTGCACTAGCGGGAGGGCCCTCAGATACGCAGTATTTT.